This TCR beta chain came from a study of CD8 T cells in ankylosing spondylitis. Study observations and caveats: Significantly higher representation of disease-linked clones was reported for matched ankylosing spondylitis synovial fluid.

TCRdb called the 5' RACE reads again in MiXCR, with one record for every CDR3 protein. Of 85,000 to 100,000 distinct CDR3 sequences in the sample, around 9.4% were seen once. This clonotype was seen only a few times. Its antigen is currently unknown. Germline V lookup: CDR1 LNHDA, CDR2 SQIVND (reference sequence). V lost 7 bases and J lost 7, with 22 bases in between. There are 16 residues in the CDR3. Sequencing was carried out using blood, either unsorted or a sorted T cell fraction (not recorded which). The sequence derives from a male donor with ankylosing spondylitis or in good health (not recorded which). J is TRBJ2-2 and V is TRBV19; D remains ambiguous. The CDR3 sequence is CASTIEPGRRDGELFF. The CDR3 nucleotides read TGTGCCAGTACTATCGAACCGGGCCGTAGGGACGGGGAGCTGTTTTTT. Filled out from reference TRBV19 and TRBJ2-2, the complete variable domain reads DGGITQSPKYLFRKEGQNVTLSCEQNLNHDAMYWYRQDPGQGLRLIYYSQIVNDFQKGDIAEGYSVSREKKESFPLTVTSAQKNPTAFYLCASTIEPGRRDGELFFGEGSRLTVL.